This T cell receptor (beta chain) was observed in a study of blood T cell repertoires in COVID-19 (dated by TCRdb to 2018 to 2021). Regarding the study in general: Samples covering the acute and convalescent phases of COVID-19 were provided by collaborators in the United States, Italy and Spain. The prospective study material was composed of cDNA or gDNA derived from T cells, B-cell-depleted T cells, or PBMCs. Deeply sampled blood TCRbeta repertoires from subjects exposed to, actively infected with, or recovered from COVID-19 were included in the dataset. The samples were drawn from the first 160 participants of the ongoing ImmuneRACE study and from 1,254 subjects provided by 6 global collaborators. The sample metadata nearly always contained a de-identified subject ID, COVID-19 status, age in years and sex. The repertoires were released in a freely available public database meant as a resource for research on the immune response to SARS-CoV-2. HLA class I and class II types, where available, came from metadata supplied by the sample provider rather than from assay-based typing.

TCRbeta CDR3 regions were amplified from genomic DNA by means of the immunoSEQ Assay, a bias-controlled multiplex PCR. The authors processed their data as follows. The number of nucleated cells in each sample was estimated by amplification of reference gene primers within the assay. To quantify the absolute abundance of each unique TCRbeta CDR3 rearrangement, sequence reads were collapsed and filtered. For each sample, productive Simpson clonality was calculated as the square root of Simpson's diversity index over productive rearrangements. Not all clones reach the TCRdb copy of this immuneACCESS table, which keeps in-frame sequences only. Checked studies attribute under half of the gap to unresolved V genes and leave the rest unexplained. The V and J calls and clone size come from that table; D and trimming were worked out from the DNA. This sample has 110,000 or so clones in its table, and roughly 76% of those were observed once. 7.5% to 10% of the sample lies in the top ten.

Study-wide conclusions, independent of this receptor: Clinical and demographic metadata were provided uncurated, with the amount varying by source and participant.

V trim: 0 bases; J trim: 7 bases; unmatched bases: 1. Its CDR3 holds 13 amino acids, cysteine through phenylalanine. Here the CDR3 DNA is all that survives: 39 bases in frame from base 1. From the germline V gene (reference sequence), CDR1 is GTSNPN and CDR2 is SVGIG. Whole blood was collected in K2EDTA tubes by collaborating institutions according to the institutions' own protocols. For TCRbeta analysis, collaborators shipped samples in one of three forms: frozen whole blood, isolated PBMCs, or DNA extracted from either of those sample types. Comment on this clone: Its antigen is unknown. It has no much larger one-base neighbor in the sample; base qualities were not kept.

The sample was peripheral blood. The rearrangement joined TRBV30 to TRBJ1-3, and 9 junction bases match TRBD1. The TCR was taken from a woman aged 70-85 years with acute or convalescent COVID-19. The bases read TGTGCCTGGAGTGTAACAGGGGGCAACACCATATATTTT. This codes for CAWSVTGGNTIYF.